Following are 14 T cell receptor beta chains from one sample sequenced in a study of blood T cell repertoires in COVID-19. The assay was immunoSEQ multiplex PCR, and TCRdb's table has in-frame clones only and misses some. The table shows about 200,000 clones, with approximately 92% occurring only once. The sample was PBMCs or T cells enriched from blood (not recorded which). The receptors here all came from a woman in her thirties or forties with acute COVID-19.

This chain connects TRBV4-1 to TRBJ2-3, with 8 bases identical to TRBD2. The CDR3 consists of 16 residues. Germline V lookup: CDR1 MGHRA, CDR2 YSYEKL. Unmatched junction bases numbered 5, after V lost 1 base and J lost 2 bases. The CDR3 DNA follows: TGCGCCAGCAGCCAAGTTACTAGCGGAATCACAGATACGCAGTATTTT. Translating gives CASSQVTSGITDTQYF.

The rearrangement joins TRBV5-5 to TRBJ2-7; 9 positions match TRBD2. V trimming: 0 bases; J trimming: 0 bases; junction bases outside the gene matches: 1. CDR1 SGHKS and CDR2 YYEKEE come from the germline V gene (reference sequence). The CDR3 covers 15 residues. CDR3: CASSLGLAASYEQYF. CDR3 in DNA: TGTGCCAGCAGCTTGGGACTAGCGGCCTCCTACGAGCAGTACTTC.

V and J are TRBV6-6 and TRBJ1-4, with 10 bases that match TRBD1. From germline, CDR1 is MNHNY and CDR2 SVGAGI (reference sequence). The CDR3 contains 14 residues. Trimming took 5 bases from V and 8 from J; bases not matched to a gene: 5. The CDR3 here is CASSPGQGREKLFF. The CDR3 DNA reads TGTGCCAGCAGTCCGGGACAGGGGCGAGAAAAACTGTTTTTT.

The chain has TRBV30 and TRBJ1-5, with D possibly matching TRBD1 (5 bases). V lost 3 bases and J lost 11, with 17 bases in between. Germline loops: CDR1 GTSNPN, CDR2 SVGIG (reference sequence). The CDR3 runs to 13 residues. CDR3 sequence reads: CAWRGHRGGTQHF. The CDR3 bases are TGTGCCTGGAGGGGGCACCGTGGGGGGACCCAGCATTTT.

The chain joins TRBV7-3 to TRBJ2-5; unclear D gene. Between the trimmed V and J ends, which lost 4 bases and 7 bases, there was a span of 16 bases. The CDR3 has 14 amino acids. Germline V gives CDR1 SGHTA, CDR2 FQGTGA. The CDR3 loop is CASSSPLRPGTQYF. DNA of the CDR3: TGTGCCAGCAGCTCCCCCCTTCGACCAGGGACCCAGTACTTC.

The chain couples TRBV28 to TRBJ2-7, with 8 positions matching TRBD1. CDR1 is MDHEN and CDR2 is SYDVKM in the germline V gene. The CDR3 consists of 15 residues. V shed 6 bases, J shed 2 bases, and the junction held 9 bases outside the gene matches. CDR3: CASRLGTGTTYEQYF. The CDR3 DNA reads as TGTGCCAGCAGACTGGGGACAGGCACTACCTACGAGCAGTACTTC.

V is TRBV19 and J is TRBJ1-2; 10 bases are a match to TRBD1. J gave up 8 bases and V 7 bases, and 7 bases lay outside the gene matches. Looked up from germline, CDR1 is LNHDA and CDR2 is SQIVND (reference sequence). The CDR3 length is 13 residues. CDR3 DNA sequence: TGTGCCAGTACCTGGGACAGGGGCAGCGGCTACACCTTC. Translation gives CASTWDRGSGYTF. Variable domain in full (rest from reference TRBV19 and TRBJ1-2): DGGITQSPKYLFRKEGQNVTLSCEQNLNHDAMYWYRQDPGQGLRLIYYSQIVNDFQKGDIAEGYSVSREKKESFPLTVTSAQKNPTAFYLCASTWDRGSGYTFGSGTRLTVV.

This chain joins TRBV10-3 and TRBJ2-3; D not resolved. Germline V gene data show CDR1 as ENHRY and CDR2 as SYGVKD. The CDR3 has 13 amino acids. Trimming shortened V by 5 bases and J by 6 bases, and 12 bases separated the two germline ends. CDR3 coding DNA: TGTGCCATCAGTACCATGACAACTGATACGCAGTATTTT. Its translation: CAISTMTTDTQYF.

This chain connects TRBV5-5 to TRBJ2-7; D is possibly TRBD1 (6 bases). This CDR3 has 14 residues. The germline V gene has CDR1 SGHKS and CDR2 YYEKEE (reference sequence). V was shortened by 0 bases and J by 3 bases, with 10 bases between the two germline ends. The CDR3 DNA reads TGTGCCAGCAGCTTGGCAACAGGGAACTACGAGCAGTACTTC. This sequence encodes CASSLATGNYEQYF.

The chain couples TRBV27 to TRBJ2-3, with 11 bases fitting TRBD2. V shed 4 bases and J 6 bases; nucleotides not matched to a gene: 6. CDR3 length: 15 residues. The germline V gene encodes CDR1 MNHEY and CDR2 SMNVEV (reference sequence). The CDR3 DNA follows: TGTGCCAGCAGTTATAGCGGGGGGGCACCGGATACGCAGTATTTT. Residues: CASSYSGGAPDTQYF.

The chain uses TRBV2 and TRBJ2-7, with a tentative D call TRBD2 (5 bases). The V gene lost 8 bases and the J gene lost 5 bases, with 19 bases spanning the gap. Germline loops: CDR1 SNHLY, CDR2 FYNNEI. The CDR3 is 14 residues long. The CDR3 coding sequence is TGTGCCAGCGGGGTCGGAGGATCCGCAGACGAGCAGTACTTC. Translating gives CASGVGGSADEQYF.

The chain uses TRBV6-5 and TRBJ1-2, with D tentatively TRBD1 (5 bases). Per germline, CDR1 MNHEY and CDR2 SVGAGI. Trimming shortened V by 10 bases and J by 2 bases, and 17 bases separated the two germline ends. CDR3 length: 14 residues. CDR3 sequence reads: CATPKGRINYGYTF. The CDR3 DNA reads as TGTGCCACTCCCAAGGGGCGGATAAACTATGGCTACACCTTC.

As DNA, the CDR3 is TGTGCCAGCACGGGAACAGCCACCAATCAGCCCCAGCATTTT. It codes for CASTGTATNQPQHF. The rearrangement links TRBV2 to TRBJ1-5, with D uncertain. Trimming shortened V by 7 bases and J by 3 bases, and 13 bases separated the two germline ends. This CDR3 has 14 residues. Germline V gives CDR1 SNHLY, CDR2 FYNNEI. Based on the CDR3 plus reference TRBV2 and TRBJ1-5, the full variable domain is EPEVTQTPSHQVTQMGQEVILRCVPISNHLYFYWYRQILGQKVEFLVSFYNNEISEKSEIFDDQFSVERPDGSNFTLKIRSTKLEDSAMYFCASTGTATNQPQHFGDGTRLSIL.

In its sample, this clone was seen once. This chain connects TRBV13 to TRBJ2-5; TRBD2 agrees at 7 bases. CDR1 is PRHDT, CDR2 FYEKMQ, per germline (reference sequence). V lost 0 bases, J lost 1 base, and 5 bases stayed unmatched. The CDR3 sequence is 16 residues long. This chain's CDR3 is CASSLGPGGSQETQYF. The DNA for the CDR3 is TGTGCCAGCAGCTTAGGCCCCGGCGGGAGCCAAGAGACCCAGTACTTC.